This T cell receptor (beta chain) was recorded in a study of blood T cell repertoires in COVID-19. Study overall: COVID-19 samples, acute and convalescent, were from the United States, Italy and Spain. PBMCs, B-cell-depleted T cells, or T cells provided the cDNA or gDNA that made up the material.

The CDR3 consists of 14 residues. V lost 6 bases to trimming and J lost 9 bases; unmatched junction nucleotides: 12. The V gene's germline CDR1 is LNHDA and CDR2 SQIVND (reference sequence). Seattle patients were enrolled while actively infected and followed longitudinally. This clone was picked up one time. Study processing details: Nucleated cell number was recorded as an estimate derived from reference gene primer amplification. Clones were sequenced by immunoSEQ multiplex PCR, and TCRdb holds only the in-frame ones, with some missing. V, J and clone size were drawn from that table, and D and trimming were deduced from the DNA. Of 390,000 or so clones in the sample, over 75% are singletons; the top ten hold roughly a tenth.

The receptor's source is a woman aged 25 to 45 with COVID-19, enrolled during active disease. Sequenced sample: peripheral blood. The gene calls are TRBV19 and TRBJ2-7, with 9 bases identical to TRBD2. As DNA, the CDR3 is TGTGCCAGTAGAGATAGCGGGAGAATGTCCGCGCAGTACTTC. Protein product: CASRDSGRMSAQYF.